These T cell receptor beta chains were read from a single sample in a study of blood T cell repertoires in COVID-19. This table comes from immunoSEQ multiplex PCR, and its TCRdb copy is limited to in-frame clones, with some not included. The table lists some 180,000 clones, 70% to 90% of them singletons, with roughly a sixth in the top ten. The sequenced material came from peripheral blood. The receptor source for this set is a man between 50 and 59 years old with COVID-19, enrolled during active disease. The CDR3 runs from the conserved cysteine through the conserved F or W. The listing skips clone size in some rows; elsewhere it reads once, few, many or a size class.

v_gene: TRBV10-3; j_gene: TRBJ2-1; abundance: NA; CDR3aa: CAISNLQGFSYNEQFF
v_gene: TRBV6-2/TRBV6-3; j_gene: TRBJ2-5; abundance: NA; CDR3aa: CASSLPRGGQETQYF
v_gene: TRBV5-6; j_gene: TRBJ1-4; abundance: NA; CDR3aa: CASSWGTAREEKLFF
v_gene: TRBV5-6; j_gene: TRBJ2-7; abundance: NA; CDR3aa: CASSTGHPPYEQYF
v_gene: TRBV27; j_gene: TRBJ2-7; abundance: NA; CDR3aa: CASSWTTEGHEQYF
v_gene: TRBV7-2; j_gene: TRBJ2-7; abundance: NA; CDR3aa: CASSFNSYEQYF
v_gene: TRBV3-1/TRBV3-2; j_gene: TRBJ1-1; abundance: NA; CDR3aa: CASSQAGQGAGNTEAFF
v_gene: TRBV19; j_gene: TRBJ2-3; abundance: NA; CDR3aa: CASLGLAGGEDTQYF
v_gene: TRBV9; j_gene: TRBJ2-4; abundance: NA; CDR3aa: CASSVELPGAKNIQYF
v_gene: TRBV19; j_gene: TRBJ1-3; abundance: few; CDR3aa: CASSPPDRDGNTIYF
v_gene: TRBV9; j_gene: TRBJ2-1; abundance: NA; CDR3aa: CASRETGGTYNEQFF
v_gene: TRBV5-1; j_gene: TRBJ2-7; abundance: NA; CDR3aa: CASSLDRTSYEQYF
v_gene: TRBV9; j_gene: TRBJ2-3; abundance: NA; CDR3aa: CASSVDGSSGTDTQYF
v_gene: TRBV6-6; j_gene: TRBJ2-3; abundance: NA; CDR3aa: CASSYNRPDTDTQYF
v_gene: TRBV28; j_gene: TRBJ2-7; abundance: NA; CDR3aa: CASNSQGAYEQYF
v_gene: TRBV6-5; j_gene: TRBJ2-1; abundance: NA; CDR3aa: CASSYSSGGSYNEQFF
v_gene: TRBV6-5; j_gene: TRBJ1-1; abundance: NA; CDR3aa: CASTHVREANTEAFF
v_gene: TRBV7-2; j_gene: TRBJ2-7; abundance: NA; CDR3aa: CASSSSAGLGEQYF
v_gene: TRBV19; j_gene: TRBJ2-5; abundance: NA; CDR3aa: CASSIQGAGQETQYF
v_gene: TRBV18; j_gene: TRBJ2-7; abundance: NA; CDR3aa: CASSPTAGTGMVEQYF
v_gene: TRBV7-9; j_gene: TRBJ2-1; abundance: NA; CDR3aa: CASSLVEGGEQFF
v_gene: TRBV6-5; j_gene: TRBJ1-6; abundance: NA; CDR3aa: CASSRAQDYNSPLHF
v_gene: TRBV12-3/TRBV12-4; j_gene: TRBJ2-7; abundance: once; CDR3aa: CASSTTGTEQYF
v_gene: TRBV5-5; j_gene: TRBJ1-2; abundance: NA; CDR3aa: CASSRVVEGAPYGYTF
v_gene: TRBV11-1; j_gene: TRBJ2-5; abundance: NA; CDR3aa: CASSAGLGGKETQYF
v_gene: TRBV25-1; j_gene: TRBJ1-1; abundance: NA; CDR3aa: CASSERGQFDTEAFF
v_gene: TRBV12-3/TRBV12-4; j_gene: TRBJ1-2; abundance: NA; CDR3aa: CASSEQGAGYTF
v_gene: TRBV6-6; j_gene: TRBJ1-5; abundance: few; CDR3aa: CASSRGGSNQPQHF
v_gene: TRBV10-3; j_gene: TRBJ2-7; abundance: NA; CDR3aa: CAISESTSSSYEQYF
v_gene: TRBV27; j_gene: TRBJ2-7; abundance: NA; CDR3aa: CASSFVAAGGAPYEQYF
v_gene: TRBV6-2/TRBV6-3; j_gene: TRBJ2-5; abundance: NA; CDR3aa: CASSYSREGGRETQYF
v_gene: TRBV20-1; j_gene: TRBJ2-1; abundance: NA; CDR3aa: CSARAVYEQFF
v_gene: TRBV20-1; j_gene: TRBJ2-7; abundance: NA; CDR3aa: CSASFSSSGDYEQYF
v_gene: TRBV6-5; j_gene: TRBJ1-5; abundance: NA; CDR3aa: CASSSSGVSNQPQHF
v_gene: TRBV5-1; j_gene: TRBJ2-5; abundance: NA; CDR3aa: CASSLAPQGKGETQYF
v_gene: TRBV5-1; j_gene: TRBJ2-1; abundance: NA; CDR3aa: CASSLANEQFF
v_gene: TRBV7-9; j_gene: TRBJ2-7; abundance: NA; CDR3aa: CASSSTSGNYEQYF
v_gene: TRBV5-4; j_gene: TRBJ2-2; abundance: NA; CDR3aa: CASSLARGHGELFF
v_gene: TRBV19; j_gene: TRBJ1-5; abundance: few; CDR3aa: CASSIRLMAGASNQPQHF
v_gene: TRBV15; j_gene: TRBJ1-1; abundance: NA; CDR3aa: CATSKGQPNTEAFF
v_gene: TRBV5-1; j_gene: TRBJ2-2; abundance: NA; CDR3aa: CASSWGPTGELFF
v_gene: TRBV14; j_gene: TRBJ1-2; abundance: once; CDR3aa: CASSQERGQGFHGYTF
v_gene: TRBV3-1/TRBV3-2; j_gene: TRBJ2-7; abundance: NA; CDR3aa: CASSQGLDRDYEQYF
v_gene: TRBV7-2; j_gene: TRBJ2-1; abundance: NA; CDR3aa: CASSLDWGGYNEQFF
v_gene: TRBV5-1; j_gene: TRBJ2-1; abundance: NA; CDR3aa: CASSPLGGRGYNEQFF
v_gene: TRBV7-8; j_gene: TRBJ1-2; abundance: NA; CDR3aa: CASNLYPTGDLYGYTF
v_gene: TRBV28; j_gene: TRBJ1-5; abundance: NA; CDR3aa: CASTLFGAGSNQPQHF
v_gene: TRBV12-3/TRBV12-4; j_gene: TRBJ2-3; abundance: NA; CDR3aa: CASKWTGTDTQYF
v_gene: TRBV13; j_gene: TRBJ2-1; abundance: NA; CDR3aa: CASSLLQNWDNEQFF
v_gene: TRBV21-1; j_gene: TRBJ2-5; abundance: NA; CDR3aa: CASSFSARTGVGETQYF
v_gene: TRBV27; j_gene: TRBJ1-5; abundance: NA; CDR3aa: CASSDRGYSNQPQHF
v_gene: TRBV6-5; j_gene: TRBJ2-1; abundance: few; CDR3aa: CASSPGQGWNEQFF
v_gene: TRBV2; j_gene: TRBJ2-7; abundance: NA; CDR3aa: CASTFAGGYEQYF
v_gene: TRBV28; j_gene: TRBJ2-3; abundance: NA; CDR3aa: CASKAGGSTDTQYF
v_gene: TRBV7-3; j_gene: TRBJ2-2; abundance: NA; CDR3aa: CASSPIEGVNTGELFF